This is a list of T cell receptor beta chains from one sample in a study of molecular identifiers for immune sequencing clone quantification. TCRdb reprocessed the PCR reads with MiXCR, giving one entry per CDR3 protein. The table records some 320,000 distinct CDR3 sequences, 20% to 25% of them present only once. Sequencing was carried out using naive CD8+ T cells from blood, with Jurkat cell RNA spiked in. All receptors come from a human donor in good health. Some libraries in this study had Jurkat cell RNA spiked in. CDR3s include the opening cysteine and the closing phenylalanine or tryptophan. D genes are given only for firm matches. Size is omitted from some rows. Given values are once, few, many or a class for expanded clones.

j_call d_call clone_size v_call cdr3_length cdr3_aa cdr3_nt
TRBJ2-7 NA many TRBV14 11 CASSPADEQYF TGTGCCAGCAGCCCAGCTGACGAGCAGTACTTC
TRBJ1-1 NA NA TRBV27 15 CASAPQWGVNTEAFF TGTGCCAGCGCTCCTCAGTGGGGGGTGAACACTGAAGCTTTCTTT
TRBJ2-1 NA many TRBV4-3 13 CASSQDLGNEQFF TGCGCCAGCAGCCAAGATTTGGGGAATGAGCAGTTCTTC
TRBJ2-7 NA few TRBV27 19 CASSSRWLGQVTGAYEQYF TGTGCCAGCAGTTCGCGATGGCTTGGACAGGTCACGGGAGCCTACGAGCAGTACTTC
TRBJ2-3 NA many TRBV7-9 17 CASSSSLTDRSTDTQYF TGTGCCAGCAGCTCCTCCTTAACAGACAGAAGCACAGATACGCAGTATTTT
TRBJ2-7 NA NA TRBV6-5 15 CASSPRIADNYEQYF TGTGCCAGCAGTCCCCGGATAGCGGACAACTACGAGCAGTACTTC
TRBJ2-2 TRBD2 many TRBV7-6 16 CASSLLAGANTGELFF TGTGCCAGCAGCTTACTAGCGGGGGCGAACACCGGGGAGCTGTTTTTT
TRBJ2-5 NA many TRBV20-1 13 CSARGSDQETQYF TGCAGTGCTAGAGGAAGTGACCAAGAGACCCAGTACTTC
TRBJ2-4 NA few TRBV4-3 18 CASSQDAWALLAKNIQYF TGCGCCAGCAGCCAAGATGCCTGGGCCTTACTAGCCAAAAACATTCAGTACTTC
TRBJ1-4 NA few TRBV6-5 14 CASSSTGLVEKLFF TGTGCCAGCAGTTCCACAGGGCTTGTTGAAAAACTGTTTTTT
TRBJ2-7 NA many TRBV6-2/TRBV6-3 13 CASSSLGGYEQYF TGTGCCAGCAGTTCCCTTGGGGGTTACGAGCAGTACTTC
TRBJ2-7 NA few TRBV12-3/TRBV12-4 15 CASSNPGPIGNEQYF TGTGCCAGCAGCAACCCGGGCCCGATAGGCAACGAGCAGTACTTC
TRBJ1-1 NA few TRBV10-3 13 CAISGTESTEAFF TGTGCCATCAGTGGTACAGAGAGCACTGAAGCTTTCTTT
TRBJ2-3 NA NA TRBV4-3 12 CASSQLPDTQYF TGCGCCAGCAGCCAATTACCCGATACGCAGTATTTT
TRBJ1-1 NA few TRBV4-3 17 CASSQDLADYMNTEAFF TGCGCCAGCAGCCAAGATCTGGCAGATTATATGAACACTGAAGCTTTCTTT
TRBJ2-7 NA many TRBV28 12 CASSSEGPEQYF TGTGCCAGCAGTTCAGAGGGTCCCGAGCAGTACTTC
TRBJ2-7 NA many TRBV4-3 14 CASSQDWGSYEQYF TGCGCCAGCAGCCAAGATTGGGGTAGCTACGAGCAGTACTTC
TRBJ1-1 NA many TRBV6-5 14 CASRPEGQNTEAFF TGTGCCAGCAGACCAGAAGGACAGAACACTGAAGCTTTCTTT
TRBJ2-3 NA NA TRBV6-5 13 CASSYLGQDTQYF TGTGCCAGCAGTTACCTGGGCCAAGATACGCAGTATTTT
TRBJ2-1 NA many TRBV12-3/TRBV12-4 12 CASSPGGQRQFF TGTGCCAGCAGCCCGGGCGGACAGAGGCAGTTCTTC
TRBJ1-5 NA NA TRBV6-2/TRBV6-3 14 CASTMTGLNQPQHF TGTGCCAGCACCATGACAGGTCTCAATCAGCCCCAGCATTTT
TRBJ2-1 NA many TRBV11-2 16 CASSSRESPPYNEQFF TGTGCCAGCAGTTCAAGGGAGTCCCCCCCCTACAATGAGCAGTTCTTC
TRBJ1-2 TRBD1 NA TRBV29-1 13 CSVDPGGSYGYTF TGCAGCGTGGATCCAGGGGGCAGTTATGGCTACACCTTC
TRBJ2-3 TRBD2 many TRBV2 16 CASDGTSGLSTDTQYF TGTGCCAGTGACGGGACTAGCGGCCTAAGCACAGATACGCAGTATTTT
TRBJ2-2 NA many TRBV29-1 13 CSGDFANTGELFF TGCAGCGGAGACTTCGCGAACACCGGGGAGCTGTTTTTT
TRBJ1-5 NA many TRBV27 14 CASSTRGADQPQHF TGTGCCAGCAGTACCAGGGGAGCGGATCAGCCCCAGCATTTT
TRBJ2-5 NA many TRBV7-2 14 CASSSWEGRETQYF TGTGCCAGCAGCTCGTGGGAAGGACGAGAGACCCAGTACTTC
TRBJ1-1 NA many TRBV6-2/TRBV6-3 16 CASSYSTYRPNTEAFF TGTGCCAGCAGTTACTCGACCTACAGACCGAACACTGAAGCTTTCTTT
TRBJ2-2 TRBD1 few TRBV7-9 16 CASSPPRTGATGELFF TGTGCCAGCAGCCCTCCCCGGACAGGGGCCACCGGGGAGCTGTTTTTT
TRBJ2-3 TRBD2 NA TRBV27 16 CASRRGTTTSTDTQYF TGTGCCAGCAGACGCGGGACTACCACAAGCACAGATACGCAGTATTTT
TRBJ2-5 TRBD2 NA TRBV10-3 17 CAISESLWTSEQETQYF TGTGCCATCAGTGAGTCACTATGGACTAGCGAGCAAGAGACCCAGTACTTC
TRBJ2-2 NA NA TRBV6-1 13 CASSEANTGELVF TGTGCCAGCAGTGAAGCCAACACCGGGGAGCTGGTTTTT
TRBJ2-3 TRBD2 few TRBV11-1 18 CASSLVWESGGQLDTQYF TGTGCCAGCAGCTTAGTCTGGGAGAGCGGGGGACAATTGGATACGCAGTATTTT
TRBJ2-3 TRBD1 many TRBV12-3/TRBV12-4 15 CASSLVGGGTDTQYF TGTGCCAGCAGTTTGGTAGGGGGCGGCACAGATACGCAGTATTTT
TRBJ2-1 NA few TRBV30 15 CAWSVMGGTYNEQFF TGTGCCTGGAGTGTAATGGGTGGTACTTACAATGAGCAGTTCTTC
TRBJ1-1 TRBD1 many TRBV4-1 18 CASSQGPGTGLGGTEAFF TGCGCCAGCAGCCAAGGGCCCGGGACAGGGTTAGGGGGCACTGAAGCTTTCTTT
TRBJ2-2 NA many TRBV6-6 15 CASSYAQVQAGELFF TGTGCCAGCAGTTACGCGCAGGTCCAGGCCGGGGAGCTGTTTTTT
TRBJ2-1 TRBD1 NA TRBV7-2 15 CASSSWTGDWNEQFF TGTGCCAGCAGCTCCTGGACAGGGGATTGGAATGAGCAGTTCTTC
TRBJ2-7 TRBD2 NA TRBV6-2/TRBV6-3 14 CATEERDYSYEQYF TGTGCCACCGAAGAGAGGGACTACTCCTACGAGCAGTACTTC
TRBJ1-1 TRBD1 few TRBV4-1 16 CASSQTGTGPNTEAFF TGCGCCAGCAGCCAAACCGGGACAGGGCCAAACACTGAAGCTTTCTTT
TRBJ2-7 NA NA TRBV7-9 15 CASSLAMATDHEQYF TGTGCCAGCAGCTTAGCGATGGCCACGGACCACGAGCAGTACTTC
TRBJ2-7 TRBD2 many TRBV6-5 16 CASSYSPSGSPYEQYF TGTGCCAGCAGTTACAGTCCTAGCGGGAGCCCCTACGAGCAGTACTTC